This T cell receptor beta chain was found in a study of blood T cell repertoires in COVID-19. Looking at the study overall: Sites across the United States, Italy and Spain contributed samples from acute and convalescent COVID-19. PBMCs, B-cell-depleted T cells, or T cells were the source of the cDNA or gDNA that made up the material.

Original methodology: Nucleated cell number was recorded as an estimate derived from reference gene primer amplification. The protocol was immunoSEQ multiplex PCR, while the TCRdb copy is restricted to in-frame clones and leaves out a portion. D and trimming come from the DNA, and the V and J calls and clone size come from that table. The sample includes about 410,000 clones, about nine tenths seen only once; the top ten take roughly 1.4%. Germline CDR1 is SGHTA and CDR2 is FQGNSA. CDR3 size: 15 residues. V shed 5 bases and J 4 bases; nucleotides not matched to a gene: 8. This TCR derives from a woman in her twenties or thirties with active or convalescent COVID-19. V is TRBV7-2 and J is TRBJ1-5; 7 bases are shared with TRBD1. Specimen: peripheral blood. CDR3 amino acids: CASSQGGMGNQPQHF. CDR3 sequence (DNA): TGTGCCAGCAGCCAAGGGGGCATGGGTAATCAGCCCCAGCATTTT.